The clone carrying this T cell receptor beta chain was picked up a small number of times. The data belong to a study of response to subunit inactivated influenza vaccine. The CDR3 loop spans 14 amino acids. Trimming left V 3 bases short and J 6 bases short, with 12 bases between. Germline V lookup: CDR1 MDHEN, CDR2 SYDVKM. TCRdb reprocessed the RT-PCR reads with MiXCR, giving one entry per CDR3 protein. Of around 760,000 distinct CDR3 sequences in the sample, more than 11% were seen once. The receptor's source is a middle-aged man who received an inactivated influenza vaccine. The source was PBMCs from blood, collected 14 days before vaccination. V gene TRBV28 combines with J gene TRBJ2-1; D is uncertain. In nucleotides, the CDR3 is TGTGCCAGCAGTTTCTCTGCCTGGGGCAATGAGCAGTTCTTC. Translation gives CASSFSAWGNEQFF.